The 3 T cell receptor beta chains below come from one sample, sequenced in a study of cytomegalovirus exposure and HLA in healthy donors. Produced via immunoSEQ multiplex PCR; TCRdb's table is partial and in-frame only. Of roughly 120,000 clones listed, around nine tenths were seen once; the top ten hold around 3.3%. What was sequenced was PBMCs. The receptors come from a man aged 25-45 years in good health and CMV-seronegative.

This rearrangement joins TRBV4-2 to TRBJ2-5; TRBD2 aligns across 8 bases. CDR1 LGHNA and CDR2 YNFKEQ come from the germline V gene. The CDR3 has 15 amino acids. V shed 2 bases, J shed 4 bases, and the junction held 6 bases outside the gene matches. The CDR3 DNA reads as TGTGCCAGCAGCCAACTAAGCGGGGGAGTAGAGACCCAGTACTTC. The encoded protein is CASSQLSGGVETQYF.

The chain couples TRBV28 to TRBJ1-2, with D perhaps TRBD1 (6 bases). V was cut by 3 bases and J by 8 bases, with 10 bases left in between. Germline V gene sequence: CDR1 MDHEN, CDR2 SYDVKM. The CDR3 contains 12 residues. In nucleotides, the CDR3 is TGTGCCAGCAGTTTGACAGGAGGCGGCTACACCTTC. It specifies CASSLTGGGYTF.

CDR3 bases: TGTGCCAGCAGCTTTCAGGTAAATGAGCAGTTCTTC. This codes for CASSFQVNEQFF. The chain joins TRBV5-5 to TRBJ2-1; D is ambiguous. V was pared by 2 bases and J by 7 bases, with 7 bases between. CDR3 length: 12 amino acids. Germline CDR1 is SGHKS and CDR2 is YYEKEE (reference sequence).